Listed below are T cell receptor beta chains from one sample, sequenced in a study of blood T cell repertoires in COVID-19. Sequencing was performed with immunoSEQ multiplex PCR; in TCRdb, only in-frame clones are kept and a portion is missing. The repertoire holds about 82,000 clones, with 80% to 85% as singletons. The sample taken for sequencing was peripheral blood. The source of these receptors is a man older than 75 with acute or convalescent COVID-19. The CDR3 runs from the conserved cysteine through the conserved F or W. Fields, in order: D gene, J gene, V gene, clone size, CDR3 DNA, CDR3 protein. D genes are given only for firm matches. Only part of the rows carry a size: once, few, many, or a class if the clone is expanded.

D: NA
J: TRBJ2-5
V: TRBV6-5
size: once
DNA: TGTGCCAGCAGTTTCTCCCACGGGAGAAAAGAGACCCAGTACTTC
CDR3: CASSFSHGRKETQYF

D: NA
J: TRBJ1-1
V: TRBV28
size: NA
DNA: TGTGCCAGCAGTTCGACAGGTTGGAGACCTGAAGCTTTCTTT
CDR3: CASSSTGWRPEAFF

D: NA
J: TRBJ1-1
V: TRBV29-1
size: NA
DNA: TGCAGCGTTAACACAGGGTTATTGAACACTGAAGCTTTCTTT
CDR3: CSVNTGLLNTEAFF

D: TRBD2
J: TRBJ2-1
V: TRBV7-2
size: NA
DNA: TGTGCCAGCAGCTCTAGCGGGAGGGCCGACAATGAGCAGTTCTTC
CDR3: CASSSSGRADNEQFF

D: NA
J: TRBJ2-1
V: TRBV24-1
size: few
DNA: TGTGCCACCAGTGAGTCCTACCCCGGGACTAATGAGCAGTTCTTC
CDR3: CATSESYPGTNEQFF

D: NA
J: TRBJ2-7
V: TRBV5-1
size: NA
DNA: TGCGCCAGCAGCCTACCCCTTGGGACTCTCTCCTACGAGCAGTACTTC
CDR3: CASSLPLGTLSYEQYF

D: TRBD1
J: TRBJ1-4
V: TRBV9
size: NA
DNA: TGTGCCAGCAGCGACGGACAGGGGTATGAAAAACTGTTTTTT
CDR3: CASSDGQGYEKLFF

D: NA
J: TRBJ2-1
V: TRBV14
size: NA
DNA: TGTGCCAGCAGCCGAATAAGGCTAGCGAGTTTAGGGGTGCAGTTCTTC
CDR3: CASSRIRLASLGVQFF

D: NA
J: TRBJ2-7
V: TRBV4-2
size: NA
DNA: TGTGCCAGCAGCCAAGTCGGGGTTTCCTACGAGCAGTACTTC
CDR3: CASSQVGVSYEQYF

D: TRBD1
J: TRBJ1-2
V: TRBV7-9
size: once
DNA: TGTGCCAGCAGCTTCGACAGGGACGGCTACACCTTC
CDR3: CASSFDRDGYTF

D: TRBD2
J: TRBJ2-7
V: TRBV5-1
size: few
DNA: TGCGCCAGCAGCACGGGACTAGCGGGGGTTGAGCAGTACTTC
CDR3: CASSTGLAGVEQYF

D: NA
J: TRBJ2-4
V: TRBV19
size: NA
DNA: TGTGCCAGTACCAGAAAGGCGGGGCGGGCCAAAAACATTCAGTACTTC
CDR3: CASTRKAGRAKNIQYF

D: TRBD2
J: TRBJ2-2
V: TRBV5-4
size: NA
DNA: TGTGCCAGCAGCTTGAGTCTAGCGGGAAACACCGGGGAGCTGTTTTTT
CDR3: CASSLSLAGNTGELFF

D: TRBD1
J: TRBJ2-5
V: TRBV7-9
size: NA
DNA: TGTGCCAGCAGCTCTGGAGACAGGGCCCAAGAGACCCAGTACTTC
CDR3: CASSSGDRAQETQYF

D: NA
J: TRBJ1-5
V: TRBV7-2
size: medium-sized
DNA: TGTGCCAGCAGCTTAGGGCCAAGCAATCAGCCCCAGCATTTT
CDR3: CASSLGPSNQPQHF

D: TRBD2
J: TRBJ2-5
V: TRBV5-1
size: NA
DNA: TGCGCCAGCAGCCCAGGACTAGCGGGATCTATAGAGACCCAGTACTTC
CDR3: CASSPGLAGSIETQYF

D: TRBD2
J: TRBJ2-1
V: TRBV2
size: many
DNA: TGTGCCAGCAGTGAAGACGGGGGGGCCCACAATGAGCAGTTCTTC
CDR3: CASSEDGGAHNEQFF

D: NA
J: TRBJ2-7
V: TRBV29-1
size: NA
DNA: TGCAGCGTTCGCCAGGGGTCCGACTACGAGCAGTACTTC
CDR3: CSVRQGSDYEQYF

D: TRBD1
J: TRBJ2-3
V: TRBV7-2
size: NA
DNA: TGTGCCAGCAGCTGGGACAGCGCCCCAGATACGCAGTATTTT
CDR3: CASSWDSAPDTQYF

D: NA
J: TRBJ1-3
V: TRBV11-1
size: NA
DNA: TGTGCCAGCAGCGAACAGAAGTCTGGAAACACCATATATTTT
CDR3: CASSEQKSGNTIYF

D: TRBD1
J: TRBJ2-7
V: TRBV5-1
size: NA
DNA: TGCGCCAGCAGTGACGACAGGGGGTTCACCTACGAGCAGTACTTC
CDR3: CASSDDRGFTYEQYF

D: TRBD2
J: TRBJ2-5
V: TRBV28
size: NA
DNA: TGTGCCAGCAGTTCCTCCGGGGGAGGGGAAGAGACCCAGTACTTC
CDR3: CASSSSGGGEETQYF

D: NA
J: TRBJ1-5
V: TRBV28
size: NA
DNA: TGTGCCAGCAGTGTATATCGGGGGACTCAGCCCCAGCATTTT
CDR3: CASSVYRGTQPQHF

D: NA
J: TRBJ2-3
V: TRBV6-5
size: few
DNA: TGTGCCAGCAGCCCGAGTTATTCTAGCACAGATACGCAGTATTTT
CDR3: CASSPSYSSTDTQYF

D: NA
J: TRBJ1-3
V: TRBV7-9
size: NA
DNA: TGTGCCAGCAGCTACACAGGGACGAGCTCTGGAAACACCATATATTTT
CDR3: CASSYTGTSSGNTIYF

D: TRBD2
J: TRBJ2-7
V: TRBV28
size: few
DNA: TGTGCCAGCAGCCTCGGGACTAGCGGATCCTACGAGCAGTACTTC
CDR3: CASSLGTSGSYEQYF

D: NA
J: TRBJ1-1
V: TRBV29-1
size: NA
DNA: TGCAGCGTTAACAGCCCTAACACTGAAGCTTTCTTT
CDR3: CSVNSPNTEAFF

D: NA
J: TRBJ2-1
V: TRBV30
size: once
DNA: TGTGCCTGGAGCAATTACAATGAGCAGTTCTTC
CDR3: CAWSNYNEQFF

D: NA
J: TRBJ1-3
V: TRBV9
size: NA
DNA: TGTGCCAGCAGCTTCCCCGCGGGGGGCGCGGGAAACACCATATATTTT
CDR3: CASSFPAGGAGNTIYF

D: NA
J: TRBJ2-5
V: TRBV5-4
size: NA
DNA: TGTGCCAGCAGCGAGAGGGGGGGCGGAGGAGGAGAGACCCAGTACTTC
CDR3: CASSERGGGGGETQYF

D: TRBD1
J: TRBJ1-1
V: TRBV6-5
size: few
DNA: TGTGCCAGCAGCCAAAGGGGGCCTTTAACTGAAGCTTTCTTT
CDR3: CASSQRGPLTEAFF

D: TRBD1
J: TRBJ2-3
V: TRBV10-3
size: NA
DNA: TGTGCCTCCTCTTCGGACAGGGGGAACACAGATACGCAGTATTTT
CDR3: CASSSDRGNTDTQYF

D: TRBD2
J: TRBJ2-1
V: TRBV3-1/TRBV3-2
size: few
DNA: TGTGCCAGCAGCCCTCGGACTAGCGGGAGTTCCTACAATGAGCAGTTCTTC
CDR3: CASSPRTSGSSYNEQFF

D: TRBD2
J: TRBJ2-2
V: TRBV19
size: NA
DNA: TGTGCCAGTAGTCTCCTCGGCGGGAGGGGAACCGGGGAGCTGTTTTTT
CDR3: CASSLLGGRGTGELFF

D: NA
J: TRBJ2-7
V: TRBV6-5
size: NA
DNA: TGTGCCAGCAGTTACTCGAAGAGCGGATCCTACGAGCAGTACTTC
CDR3: CASSYSKSGSYEQYF

D: NA
J: TRBJ2-1
V: TRBV5-5
size: NA
DNA: TGTGCCAGCAGTTGGAAGGGGGATTCCTACAATGAGCAGTTCTTC
CDR3: CASSWKGDSYNEQFF

D: TRBD1
J: TRBJ1-1
V: TRBV5-1
size: NA
DNA: TGCGCCAGCACTCGACAGGGAGACACTGAAGCTTTCTTT
CDR3: CASTRQGDTEAFF

D: NA
J: TRBJ1-2
V: TRBV6-1
size: NA
DNA: TGTGCCAGCAGTGAAACAGATTATAACTATGGCTACACCTTC
CDR3: CASSETDYNYGYTF

D: NA
J: TRBJ2-1
V: TRBV18
size: NA
DNA: TGTGCCAGCTCACCACGATTAGGGGGAGATGAGCAGTTCTTC
CDR3: CASSPRLGGDEQFF

D: NA
J: TRBJ2-2
V: TRBV5-1
size: NA
DNA: TGCGCCAGCAGCTCCGAGACGGGCACCGGGGAGCTGTTTTTT
CDR3: CASSSETGTGELFF